Listed below are T cell receptor beta chains from one sample, sequenced in a study of persistence of HIV-infected CD4 T cells. These receptors are not linked to any known antigen. The repertoire was sequenced with immunoSEQ multiplex PCR; TCRdb's copy has only in-frame clones and lacks some. The sample gives approximately 25,000 clones, around 72% of which show up once; approximately 1.7% is in the top ten. The sequenced sample was CD4+ T cells sorted from PBMCs after roughly 17-hour stimulation, obtained from a patient who received antiretroviral therapy. The receptor source for this set is an adult man with HIV who was CMV-seropositive. Both conserved end residues are part of each CDR3. D genes are given only for firm matches. The size of a clone is reported for some rows only, either as once, few or many, or as a class for expanded clones.

>once|TRBD2|TRBV19|TRBJ2-1
CASSIDLGRVSDNEQFF
TGTGCCAGTAGTATAGATCTAGGGAGGGTGTCGGACAATGAGCAGTTCTTC
>NA|TRBD1|TRBV30|TRBJ1-3
CAWSEQGAGGNTIYF
TGTGCCTGGAGTGAACAGGGGGCAGGTGGAAACACCATATATTTT
>NA|NA|TRBV5-1|TRBJ2-5
CASSLEAPQETQYF
TGCGCCAGCAGCTTGGAGGCACCCCAAGAGACCCAGTACTTC
>few|NA|TRBV7-6|TRBJ2-7
CASSLRSGSYEQYF
TGTGCCAGCAGCCTTCGGTCAGGCTCCTACGAGCAGTACTTC
>NA|NA|TRBV7-2|TRBJ2-7
CASSLGSSSYEQYF
TGTGCCAGCAGCTTAGGGTCGTCCTCCTACGAGCAGTACTTC
>NA|TRBD2|TRBV28|TRBJ2-1
CASSEPGLAFEQFF
TGTGCCAGCAGTGAACCGGGACTAGCCTTTGAGCAGTTCTTC
>NA|NA|TRBV28|TRBJ2-3
CASRPNLLGQSTDTQYF
TGTGCCAGCAGGCCTAACCTCCTCGGACAGAGCACAGATACGCAGTATTTT
>once|NA|TRBV29-1|TRBJ1-1
CSPVDRKAFF
TGCAGCCCCGTTGACAGGAAGGCTTTCTTT
>once|TRBD2|TRBV2|TRBJ2-7
CASSETSGGYEQYF
TGTGCCAGCAGCGAGACTAGCGGGGGCTACGAGCAGTACTTC
>NA|NA|TRBV13|TRBJ1-1
CASSLLARGIAFF
TGTGCCAGCAGCTTACTCGCGCGAGGGATAGCTTTCTTT
>NA|TRBD1|TRBV28|TRBJ1-1
CASSPSGQGDTEAFF
TGTGCCAGCTCACCTTCGGGACAGGGAGACACTGAAGCTTTCTTT
>few|NA|TRBV7-2|TRBJ1-1
CASSLVENTEAFF
TGTGCCAGCAGCTTAGTAGAGAACACTGAAGCTTTCTTT
>NA|TRBD1|TRBV28|TRBJ2-7
CASSEGGQGAREQYF
TGTGCCAGCAGCGAGGGTGGGCAGGGGGCCCGCGAGCAGTACTTC
>medium-sized|TRBD2|TRBV3-1/TRBV3-2|TRBJ2-7
CASSPTSGGPMHEQYF
TGTGCCAGCAGTCCGACTAGCGGGGGACCCATGCACGAGCAGTACTTC
>NA|NA|TRBV25-1|TRBJ2-7
CASSESLQRNEQYF
TGTGCCAGCAGTGAATCTCTACAGCGGAACGAGCAGTACTTC
>NA|NA|TRBV13|TRBJ2-7
CASSFDGEQYF
TGTGCCAGCAGTTTCGACGGCGAGCAGTACTTC
>NA|NA|TRBV18|TRBJ2-3
CASSPRAGFTDTQYF
TGTGCCAGCTCACCGAGGGCAGGGTTCACAGATACGCAGTATTTT
>NA|NA|TRBV7-2|TRBJ1-1
CASSPGTNMNTEAFF
TGTGCCAGCAGCCCGGGGACGAACATGAACACTGAAGCTTTCTTT
>NA|NA|TRBV7-9|TRBJ2-3
CAISNGGGALVTDTQYF
TGTGCCATCTCGAACGGAGGCGGGGCGTTAGTCACAGATACGCAGTATTTT
>few|NA|TRBV28|TRBJ2-3
CASSLPGLTSTDTQYF
TGTGCCAGCAGTTTGCCTGGACTTACTAGCACAGATACGCAGTATTTT